This TCR beta chain emerged from a study of long-term antiretroviral therapy in people with HIV. The study, taken as a whole, reports: There were no data on ART adherence, viral resistance or therapy changes, a gap that limits inferences about post-ART repertoire changes.

With 5 bases removed from V and 5 bases from J, the gap between germline ends came to 16 bases. Per the germline V gene, CDR1 is PRHDT and CDR2 is FYEKMQ (reference sequence). CDR3 length equals 14 residues. Remarks on this clone: The target antigen is unknown.

Run at survey level, the immunoSEQ assay was version v3.0. Per sample, sequencing targeted about 35,000-55,000 T-cell genomes. Assay: immunoSEQ multiplex PCR; the TCRdb copy retains only in-frame clones and omits some. The sample shows 15,000 to 20,000 clones, around three quarters of them seen only once. There was at least one pre-ART PBMC sample for each donor, plus at least two post-ART PBMC samples. Sample: unsorted PBMCs, taken 2.2 years after starting antiretroviral therapy. J is TRBJ2-7 and V is TRBV13; tentative D call: TRBD1 (5 bases). This clonotype was sampled from a man in his fifties or sixties with HIV. The CDR3 DNA reads TGTGCCAGCAGCCTGGGTGTTCGCAGGGACGAGCAGTACTTC. It specifies CASSLGVRRDEQYF.